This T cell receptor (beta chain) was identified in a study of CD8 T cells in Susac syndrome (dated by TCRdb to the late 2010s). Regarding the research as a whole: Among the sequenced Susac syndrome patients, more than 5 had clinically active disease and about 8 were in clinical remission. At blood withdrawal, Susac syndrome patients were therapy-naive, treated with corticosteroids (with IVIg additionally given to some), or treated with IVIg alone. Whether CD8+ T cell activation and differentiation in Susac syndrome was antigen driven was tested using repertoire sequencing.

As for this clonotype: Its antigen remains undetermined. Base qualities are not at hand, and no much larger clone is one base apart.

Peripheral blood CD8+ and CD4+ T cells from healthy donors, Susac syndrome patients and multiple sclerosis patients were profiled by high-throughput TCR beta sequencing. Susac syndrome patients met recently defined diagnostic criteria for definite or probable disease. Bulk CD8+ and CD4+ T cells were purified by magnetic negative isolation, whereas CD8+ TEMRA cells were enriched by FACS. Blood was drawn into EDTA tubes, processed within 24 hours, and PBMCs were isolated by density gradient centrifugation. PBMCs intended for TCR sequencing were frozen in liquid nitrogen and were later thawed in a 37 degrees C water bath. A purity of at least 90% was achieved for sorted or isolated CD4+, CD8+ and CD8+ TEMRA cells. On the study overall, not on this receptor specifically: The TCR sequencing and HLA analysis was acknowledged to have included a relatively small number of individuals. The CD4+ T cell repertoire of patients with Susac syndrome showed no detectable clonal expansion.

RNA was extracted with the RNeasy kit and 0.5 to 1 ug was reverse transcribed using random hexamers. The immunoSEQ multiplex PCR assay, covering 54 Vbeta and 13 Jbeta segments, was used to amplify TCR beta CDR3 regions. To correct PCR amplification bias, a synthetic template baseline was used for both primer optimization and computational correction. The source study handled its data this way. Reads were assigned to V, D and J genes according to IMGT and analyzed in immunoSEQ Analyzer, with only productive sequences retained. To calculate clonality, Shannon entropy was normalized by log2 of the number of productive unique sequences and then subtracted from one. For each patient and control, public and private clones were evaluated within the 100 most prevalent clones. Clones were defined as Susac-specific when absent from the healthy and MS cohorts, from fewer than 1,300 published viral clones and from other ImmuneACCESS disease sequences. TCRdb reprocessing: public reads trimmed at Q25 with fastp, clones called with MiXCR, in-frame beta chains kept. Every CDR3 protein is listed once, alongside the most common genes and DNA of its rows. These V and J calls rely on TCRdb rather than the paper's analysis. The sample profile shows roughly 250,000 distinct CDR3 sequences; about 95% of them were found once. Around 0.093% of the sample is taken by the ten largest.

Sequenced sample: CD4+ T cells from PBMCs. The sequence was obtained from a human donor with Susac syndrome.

The CDR3 region: CSVDLPGGRAFGETQYF. The base sequence is TGCAGCGTTGACCTTCCCGGCGGGAGGGCTTTTGGTGAGACCCAGTACTTC. Recombination joined TRBV29-1 with TRBJ2-5, and TRBD2 matches 9 of the central bases. The CDR3 sequence holds 17 residues, the cysteine and phenylalanine included. CDR3 DNA is the only sequence kept; it has 51 bases, read in frame from the first base. V loses 3 bases at its end and J loses 5 bases; junction bases beyond the gene matches: 16. From a lookup of the germline V gene, CDR1 and CDR2 are SQVTM and ANQGSEA.